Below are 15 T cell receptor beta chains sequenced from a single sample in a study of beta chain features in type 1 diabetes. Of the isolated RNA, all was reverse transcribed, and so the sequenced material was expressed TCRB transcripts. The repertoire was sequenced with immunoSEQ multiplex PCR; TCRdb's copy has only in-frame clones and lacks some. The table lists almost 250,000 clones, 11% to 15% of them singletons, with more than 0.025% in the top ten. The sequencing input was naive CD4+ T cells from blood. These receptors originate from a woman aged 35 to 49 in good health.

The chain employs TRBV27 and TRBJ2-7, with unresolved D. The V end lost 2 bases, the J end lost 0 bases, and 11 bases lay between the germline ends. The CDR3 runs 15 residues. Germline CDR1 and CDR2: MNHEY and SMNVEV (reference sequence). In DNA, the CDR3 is TGTGCCAGCAGTTTAAAGTTTCACGGCTCCTACGAGCAGTACTTC. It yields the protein CASSLKFHGSYEQYF.

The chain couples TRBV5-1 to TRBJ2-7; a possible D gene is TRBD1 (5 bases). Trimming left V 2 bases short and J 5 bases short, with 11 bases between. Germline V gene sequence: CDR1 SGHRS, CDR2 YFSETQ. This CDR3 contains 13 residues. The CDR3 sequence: CASSLPPRDEQYF. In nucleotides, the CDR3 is TGCGCCAGCAGCTTACCTCCCAGGGACGAGCAGTACTTC.

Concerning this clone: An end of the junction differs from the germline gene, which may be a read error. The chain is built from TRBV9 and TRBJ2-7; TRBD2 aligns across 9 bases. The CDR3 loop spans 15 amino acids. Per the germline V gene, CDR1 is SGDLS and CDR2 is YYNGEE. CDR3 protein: CPSSVSASGVGEQYF. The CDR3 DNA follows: TGCCCCAGCAGCGTGTCGGCTAGCGGGGTTGGCGAGCAGTACTTC.

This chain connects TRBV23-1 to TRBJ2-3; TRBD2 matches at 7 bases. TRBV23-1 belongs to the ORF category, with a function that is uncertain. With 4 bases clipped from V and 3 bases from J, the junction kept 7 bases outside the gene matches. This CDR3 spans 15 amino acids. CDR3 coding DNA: TGCGCCAGCAGTCCCGGGGAGGGCGAGACAGATACGCAGTATTTT. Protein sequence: CASSPGEGETDTQYF.

Here the CDR3 reads CASRQDTSRGREAFF. Here the CDR3 DNA reads TGTGCCAGCAGACAAGATACGTCGCGAGGTCGAGAAGCTTTCTTT. The chain employs TRBV5-4 and TRBJ1-1; D is unresolved. The V gene lost 5 bases and the J gene lost 8 bases, with 22 bases spanning the gap. CDR1 SGHNT and CDR2 YYREEE come from the germline V gene (reference sequence). CDR3 length equals 15 residues.

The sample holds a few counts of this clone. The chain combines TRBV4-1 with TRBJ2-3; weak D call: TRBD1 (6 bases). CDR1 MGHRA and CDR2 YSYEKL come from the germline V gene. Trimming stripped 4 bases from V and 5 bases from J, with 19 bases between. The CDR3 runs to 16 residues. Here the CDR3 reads CASSRALQGLGDTQYF. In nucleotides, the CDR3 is TGCGCCAGCAGCCGGGCACTACAGGGTTTAGGAGATACGCAGTATTTT.

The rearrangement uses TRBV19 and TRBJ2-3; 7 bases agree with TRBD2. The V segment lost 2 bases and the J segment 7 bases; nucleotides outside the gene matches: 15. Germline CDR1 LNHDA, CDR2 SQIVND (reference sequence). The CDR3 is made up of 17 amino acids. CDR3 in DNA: TGTGCCAGTAGTATATATTTCGGCGCGGGGGTAGCGAATACGCAGTATTTT. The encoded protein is CASSIYFGAGVANTQYF.

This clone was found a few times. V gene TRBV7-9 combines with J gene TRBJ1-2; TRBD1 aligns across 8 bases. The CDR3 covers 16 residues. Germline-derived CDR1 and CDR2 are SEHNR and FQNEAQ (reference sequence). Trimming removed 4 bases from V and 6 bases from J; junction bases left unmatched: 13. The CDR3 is CASSSGTDRALNGYTF. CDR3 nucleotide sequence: TGTGCCAGCAGCTCGGGGACGGACAGGGCGTTAAATGGCTACACCTTC.

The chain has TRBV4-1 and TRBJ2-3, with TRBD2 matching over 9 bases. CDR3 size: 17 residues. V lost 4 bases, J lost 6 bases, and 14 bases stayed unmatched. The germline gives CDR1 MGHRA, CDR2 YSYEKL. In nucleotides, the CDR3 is TGCGCCAGCAGCCGGGATGGCGCGGGCGGGGGGGCGGATACGCAGTATTTT. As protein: CASSRDGAGGGADTQYF.

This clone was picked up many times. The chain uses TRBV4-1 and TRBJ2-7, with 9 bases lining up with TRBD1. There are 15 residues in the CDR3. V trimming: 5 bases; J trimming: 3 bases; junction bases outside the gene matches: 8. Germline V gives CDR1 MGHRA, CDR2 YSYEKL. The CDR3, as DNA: TGCGCCAGCAGCACTTCGGACAGGGGTGGCTACGAGCAGTACTTC. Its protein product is CASSTSDRGGYEQYF.

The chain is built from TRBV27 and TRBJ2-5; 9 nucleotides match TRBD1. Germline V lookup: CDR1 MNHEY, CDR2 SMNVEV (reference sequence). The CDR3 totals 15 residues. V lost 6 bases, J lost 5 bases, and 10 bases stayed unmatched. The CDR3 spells CASSSNGQGRETQYF. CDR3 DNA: TGTGCCAGCAGCTCCAATGGACAGGGGCGGGAGACCCAGTACTTC.

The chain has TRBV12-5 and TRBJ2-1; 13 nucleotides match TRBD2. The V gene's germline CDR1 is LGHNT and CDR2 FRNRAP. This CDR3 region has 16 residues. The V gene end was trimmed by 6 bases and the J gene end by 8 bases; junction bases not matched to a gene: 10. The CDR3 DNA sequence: TGTGCTAGTGGCCGGACACTAGCGGGGGGGCGTTATGAGCAGTTCTTC. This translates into CASGRTLAGGRYEQFF.

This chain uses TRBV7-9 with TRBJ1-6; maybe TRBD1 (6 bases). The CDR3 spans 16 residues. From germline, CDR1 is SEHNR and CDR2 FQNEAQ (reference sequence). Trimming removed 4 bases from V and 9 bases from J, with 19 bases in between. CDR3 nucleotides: TGTGCCAGCAGCTGGAGTACAGGGACGGAAGGTTCACCCCTCCACTTT. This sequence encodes CASSWSTGTEGSPLHF.

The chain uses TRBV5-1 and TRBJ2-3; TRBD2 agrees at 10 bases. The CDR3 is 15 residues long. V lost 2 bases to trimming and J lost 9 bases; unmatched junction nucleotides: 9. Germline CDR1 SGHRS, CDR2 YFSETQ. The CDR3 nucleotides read TGCGCCAGCAGCTTTGGACTAGCGGTGGGGGGCACGCAGTATTTT. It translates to CASSFGLAVGGTQYF.

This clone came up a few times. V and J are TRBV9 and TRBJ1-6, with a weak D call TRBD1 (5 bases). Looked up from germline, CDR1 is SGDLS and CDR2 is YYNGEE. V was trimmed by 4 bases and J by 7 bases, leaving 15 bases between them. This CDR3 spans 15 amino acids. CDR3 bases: TGTGCCAGCAGCATCGCGCGATCAGGGAATTCACCCCTCCACTTT. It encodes CASSIARSGNSPLHF.